This TCR beta chain was identified in a study of T-cell reconstitution after alpha-beta-depleted transplantation in children. Construction of the TCRbeta library involved unique molecular identifiers. TCRdb re-analysed the PCR reads in MiXCR, keeping a single row per CDR3 protein. The repertoire includes approximately 630,000 distinct CDR3 sequences, around 13% of them detected once, and about 0.77% sits in the top ten. Study outcomes and limitations: The origin of alpha-beta T cells about two months after transplant was reportedly several hundred expanded graft clones. T-cell counts and diversity at one year following transplant were attributed mainly to newly produced T cells.

The length of the CDR3 is 15 residues. V shed 6 bases and J shed 2 bases, with 14 bases lying between them. The V gene's germline CDR1 is SGHRS and CDR2 YFSETQ. Many counts were recorded for this clonotype. The antigen is unknown. The specimen comprised PBMCs, sampled before TCRalphabeta/CD19-depleted stem cell transplant. The sequence was collected from a girl under 10 years old with congenital amegakaryocytic thrombocytopenia, due to receive a stem cell transplant. V usage is TRBV5-1 and J usage is TRBJ2-2, with D uncertain. The CDR3 sequence is CASTSGSGNTGELFF. CDR3 in DNA: TGCGCCAGCACCTCCGGGTCCGGTAACACCGGGGAGCTGTTTTTT.